The clone carrying this TCR beta chain was seen a few times. Its antigen is unidentified. One entry per CDR3 protein, called by TCRdb with MiXCR from the 5' RACE reads. Of about 200,000 distinct CDR3 sequences in the sample, approximately 8.3% were seen once. The CDR3 length is 18 residues. The V end was cut by 0 bases, the J end by 4 bases, with 17 bases between. CDR1 is SGHKS, CDR2 YYEKEE, per germline (reference sequence). This sample stems from a study of identical twins. Study-level findings and limits: Carriage of fewer insertions was seen in abundant cord blood beta clonotypes, whereas memory repertoires showed none.

This same sample was also taken into another study, of yellow fever vaccine responses in identical twins.

This receptor was identified in a woman aged 18-29 years in good health. V is TRBV5-5 and J is TRBJ2-6, with TRBD1 as a possible D gene (6 bases). Sequencing was carried out using memory (CD45RO+) T cells sorted from blood. CDR3: CASSLVVPTGTGANVLTF. CDR3 nucleotides: TGTGCCAGCAGCTTGGTGGTCCCCACAGGGACGGGGGCCAACGTCCTGACTTTC.